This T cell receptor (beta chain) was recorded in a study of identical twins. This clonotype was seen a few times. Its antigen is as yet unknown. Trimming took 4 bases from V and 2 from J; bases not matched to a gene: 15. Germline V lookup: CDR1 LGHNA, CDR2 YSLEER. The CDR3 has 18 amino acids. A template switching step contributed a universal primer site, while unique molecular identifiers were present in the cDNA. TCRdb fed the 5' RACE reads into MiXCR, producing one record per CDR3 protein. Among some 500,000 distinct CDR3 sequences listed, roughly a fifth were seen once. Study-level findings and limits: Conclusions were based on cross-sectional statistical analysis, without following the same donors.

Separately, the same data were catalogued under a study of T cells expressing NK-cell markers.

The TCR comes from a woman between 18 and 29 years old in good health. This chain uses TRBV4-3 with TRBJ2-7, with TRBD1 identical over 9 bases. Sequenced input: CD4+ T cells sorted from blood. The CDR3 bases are TGCGCCAGCAGCCGGTCCGGACAGGGGTCGCGCTCTCCCTACGAGCAGTACTTC. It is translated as CASSRSGQGSRSPYEQYF.